Listed below are T cell receptor beta chains from one sample, sequenced in a study of beta chain features in type 1 diabetes. This table comes from immunoSEQ multiplex PCR, and its TCRdb copy is limited to in-frame clones, with some not included. In the table there are about 700,000 clones, under 15% of which are singletons. Specimen: naive CD4+ T cells from blood. These TCRs come from a man younger than 35 with type 1 diabetes. CDR3s include the opening cysteine and the closing phenylalanine or tryptophan. The order of the fields is V gene, D gene, J gene, clone size, CDR3 DNA, CDR3 protein. A D gene is named only where the DNA matches it firmly. Clone size appears in some rows only: once, few, many, or a class for an expanded clone.

TRBV30	TRBD1	TRBJ1-1	few	TGTGCCTGGAGTTTTGAGGGGGCCACTGAAGCTTTCTTT	CAWSFEGATEAFF
TRBV28	NA	TRBJ1-1	few	TGTGCCAGCAGTTTCTCGCCCACTGAAGCTTTCTTT	CASSFSPTEAFF
TRBV6-1	NA	TRBJ2-3	NA	TGTGCCAGCAGTCAGCCGGGCCTCCCAGATACGCAGTATTTT	CASSQPGLPDTQYF
TRBV29-1	NA	TRBJ1-1	NA	TGCAGCGTTGCGACGACAGTGAACACTGAAGCTTTCTTT	CSVATTVNTEAFF
TRBV2	NA	TRBJ2-1	NA	TGTGCCAGCAGTGTGGGTCAGCGGCAGTTCTTC	CASSVGQRQFF
TRBV7-3	NA	TRBJ1-1	few	TGTGCCAGCAGCCCCGGACCGAACACTGAAGCTTTCTTT	CASSPGPNTEAFF
TRBV27	NA	TRBJ1-2	few	TGTGCCAGCAGGGCCGACAGTTTCAATGGCTACACCTTC	CASRADSFNGYTF
TRBV10-3	TRBD2	TRBJ2-3	few	TGTGCCATCAAAGGACTAGCGGGGGCTATAGATACGCAGTATTTT	CAIKGLAGAIDTQYF
TRBV28	NA	TRBJ2-7	many	TGTGCCAGCAGAATGTCCTACGAGCAGTACTTC	CASRMSYEQYF
TRBV6-5	NA	TRBJ2-7	NA	TGTGCCAGCAGTTACTCGACGAGCCGATCCTACGAGCAGTACTTC	CASSYSTSRSYEQYF
TRBV7-9	NA	TRBJ1-2	NA	TGTGCCAGCAACCCCTATGGCTACACCTTC	CASNPYGYTF
TRBV30	TRBD2	TRBJ2-7	NA	TGTGCCTTTTCGCTAGCGGGGGGGTACTACGAGCAGTACTTC	CAFSLAGGYYEQYF
TRBV11-2	NA	TRBJ2-4	NA	TGTGCCAGCAGCTTCGTTTTGGCAGGTGGGACTTACAACATTCAGTACTTC	CASSFVLAGGTYNIQYF
TRBV6-5	NA	TRBJ2-1	NA	TGTGCCAGCAGTTCTGGGCGGGGGACAGCGAATGAGCAGTTCTTC	CASSSGRGTANEQFF
TRBV5-1	NA	TRBJ2-3	NA	TGCGCCAGCAGGCCACTCTGGGGATCGACAGATACGCAGTATTTT	CASRPLWGSTDTQYF
TRBV6-6	TRBD2	TRBJ2-5	NA	TGTGCCAGCAGTTGGCACGGGGCGGGGGAAGAGACCCAGTACTTC	CASSWHGAGEETQYF
TRBV5-1	TRBD2	TRBJ2-1	NA	TGCGCCAGCAGCCCTACTAGCGGGGGGACCACCTCCTACAATGAGCAGTTCTTC	CASSPTSGGTTSYNEQFF
TRBV7-3	TRBD1	TRBJ1-1	few	TGTGCCAGCAGCTTAACGGGACAGGGGAAGACCACTGAAGCTTTCTTT	CASSLTGQGKTTEAFF
TRBV9	NA	TRBJ2-5	few	TGTGCCAGCAGCCCCCTGGACTCATCGAGTGGAGAGACCCAGTACTTC	CASSPLDSSSGETQYF
TRBV5-5	NA	TRBJ2-2	many	TGTGCCAGCAGCTTGGACAGCCAGAACACCGGGGAGCTGTTTTTT	CASSLDSQNTGELFF
TRBV28	TRBD1	TRBJ1-2	few	TGTGCCAGCTTGGACAGGGTTTTCGGCTACACCTTC	CASLDRVFGYTF
TRBV13	TRBD2	TRBJ2-3	few	TGTGCCAGCAGCAAAAGACTAGCGGGGGGCACAGATACGCAGTATTTT	CASSKRLAGGTDTQYF
TRBV6-1	NA	TRBJ1-6	few	TGTGCCAGCAGTGAAAATCCAGGGTTAGGCTATAATTCACCCCTCCACTTT	CASSENPGLGYNSPLHF
TRBV30	NA	TRBJ2-7	NA	TGTGCCTGGAGATATTACGGGGACGAGCAGTACTTC	CAWRYYGDEQYF
TRBV5-1	TRBD1	TRBJ1-1	NA	TGCGCCAGCAGCTTTACAGGGGTATCTGAAGCTTTCTTT	CASSFTGVSEAFF
TRBV18	NA	TRBJ2-7	few	TGTGCCAGCTCACCCAGGGAATCTTTATTGGAGCAGTACTTC	CASSPRESLLEQYF
TRBV10-3	NA	TRBJ2-7	NA	TGTGCCATCAGTGACGGGTACTACGAGCAGTACTTC	CAISDGYYEQYF
TRBV30	NA	TRBJ2-6	NA	TGTGCCTGGCAGTGGACTGCAAACTCTGGGGCCAACGTCCTGACTTTC	CAWQWTANSGANVLTF
TRBV2	TRBD1	TRBJ2-3	few	TGTGCCAGCAGTGTCCGACAGGGTTGGGATACGCAGTATTTT	CASSVRQGWDTQYF
TRBV9	NA	TRBJ1-1	few	TGTGCCAGCAGCGTAGCTACAGCGAGTGAAGCTTTCTTT	CASSVATASEAFF
TRBV10-3	NA	TRBJ2-3	NA	TGTGCCATCAGTGAAAGAGGGGCGGCCACAGATACGCAGTATTTT	CAISERGAATDTQYF
TRBV15	TRBD1	TRBJ1-5	few	TGTGCCACCACCTGGACAGGGACTAGCAATCAGCCCCAGCATTTT	CATTWTGTSNQPQHF
TRBV11-2	NA	TRBJ1-3	few	TGTGCCAGCAGCTCCAGCTCTGGAAACACCATATATTTT	CASSSSSGNTIYF
TRBV2	NA	TRBJ2-1	few	TGTGCCAGCACTTTGATCAATGAGCAGTTCTTC	CASTLINEQFF
TRBV2	NA	TRBJ2-3	NA	TGTGCCAGCAGTGAATCCTACCCTCGGGAAGGAGATACGCAGTATTTT	CASSESYPREGDTQYF
TRBV28	NA	TRBJ2-7	NA	TGTGATAGTGTCCCCTCGGACTTCTACGAGCAGTACTTC	CDSVPSDFYEQYF
TRBV27	NA	TRBJ2-3	NA	TGTGCCAGCAGTACCCTTAGCACAGATACGCAGTATTTT	CASSTLSTDTQYF
TRBV6-5	NA	TRBJ1-1	NA	TGTGCCAGCAACATGAGGATAAACACTGAAGCTTTCTTT	CASNMRINTEAFF
TRBV7-3	TRBD1	TRBJ2-5	NA	TGTGCCAGCAGCTTGGACAGGGGGCGTCAAGAGACCCAGTACTTC	CASSLDRGRQETQYF
TRBV29-1	NA	TRBJ1-2	few	TGCAGCGTTGAATCCGGGAGGTTCGGCTACACCTTC	CSVESGRFGYTF
TRBV5-4	TRBD1	TRBJ2-5	NA	TGTGCCAGCAGCCAACAGGGGGTTGAAGAGACCCAGTACTTC	CASSQQGVEETQYF
TRBV5-6	NA	TRBJ2-5	few	TGTGCCAGCATCCTGACAGGACAACAAGAGACCCAGTACTTC	CASILTGQQETQYF
TRBV5-1	NA	TRBJ2-5	NA	TGCGCCAGCAGCTCGAGGTGGGGAGGAGAGACCCAGTACTTC	CASSSRWGGETQYF
TRBV10-3	NA	TRBJ2-1	NA	TGTGCCATCAGTGAGTCACAGGGGGGGGAGGATGAGCAGTTCTTC	CAISESQGGEDEQFF
TRBV4-1	TRBD2	TRBJ2-7	NA	TGCGCCAGCAGCCAAGAGATTTCCGGACTAGGTGGCTACGAGCAGTACTTC	CASSQEISGLGGYEQYF
TRBV5-6	TRBD2	TRBJ2-1	few	TGTGCCAGCAGCCCCGGGGGGAGGTACAATGAGCAGTTCTTC	CASSPGGRYNEQFF
TRBV10-3	TRBD1	TRBJ2-2	NA	TGTGCCATCAGTGAAGGGACAGGGGTCACCGGGGAGCTGTTTTTT	CAISEGTGVTGELFF
TRBV5-4	TRBD1	TRBJ2-5	few	TGTGCCAGCAGCTTGGAAGTCAGGGGGTACCAAGAGACCCAGTACTTC	CASSLEVRGYQETQYF
TRBV30	TRBD1	TRBJ2-7	NA	TGTGCCTGGAGTCCAGCTCCGGGACAGGGGACATCCGAGCAGTACTTC	CAWSPAPGQGTSEQYF
TRBV2	TRBD2	TRBJ2-1	NA	TGTGCCAGCACCGAAGGACTAGCGGGGGGTTTAGAGCAGTTCTTC	CASTEGLAGGLEQFF
TRBV5-1	NA	TRBJ2-1	few	TGCGCCAGCAGCTTGGTGAGCGGGCTCGAGCAGTTCTTC	CASSLVSGLEQFF
TRBV29-1	TRBD2	TRBJ2-3	few	TGCAGCGTAGAAGCGGGGGCCACAGATACGCAGTATTTT	CSVEAGATDTQYF
TRBV4-1	TRBD1	TRBJ1-5	NA	TGCGCCAGCAGCTTGTCCTTCCCGGGACAGGCCCATCAGCCCCAGCATTTT	CASSLSFPGQAHQPQHF
TRBV29-1	NA	TRBJ2-7	NA	TGCAGCGTTCACTTGGGTGGAAGCTCCTACGAGCAGTACTTC	CSVHLGGSSYEQYF
TRBV10-3	TRBD1	TRBJ1-1	NA	TGTGCCAGCTGGACAGGGGGAGGGACTGAAGCTTTCTTT	CASWTGGGTEAFF